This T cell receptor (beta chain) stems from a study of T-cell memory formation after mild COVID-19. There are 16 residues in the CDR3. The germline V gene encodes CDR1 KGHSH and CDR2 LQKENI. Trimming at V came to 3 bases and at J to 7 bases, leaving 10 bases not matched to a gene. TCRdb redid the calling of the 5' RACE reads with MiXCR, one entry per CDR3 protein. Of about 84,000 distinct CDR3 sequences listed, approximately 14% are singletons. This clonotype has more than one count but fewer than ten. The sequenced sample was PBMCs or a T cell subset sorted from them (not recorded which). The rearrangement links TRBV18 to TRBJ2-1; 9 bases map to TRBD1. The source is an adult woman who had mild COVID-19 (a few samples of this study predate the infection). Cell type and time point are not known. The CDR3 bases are TGTGCCAGCTCACCCGAAAGGGACAGGGTGGGAAATGAGCAGTTCTTC. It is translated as CASSPERDRVGNEQFF. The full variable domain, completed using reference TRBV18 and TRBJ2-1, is NAGVMQNPRHLVRRRGQEARLRCSPMKGHSHVYWYRQLPEEGLKFMVYLQKENIIDESGMPKERFSAEFPKEGPSILRIQQVVRGDSAAYFCASSPERDRVGNEQFFGPGTRLTVL.